This T cell receptor (beta chain) was sequenced for a study of blood T cells in healthy people across ages. With regard to this clonotype: Antigen: not known. A much larger clone sits a single nucleotide away, making a read error possible.

The individuals who served as donors were healthy Caucasians living in Russia, aged about 6 to 90. Overall study findings and caveats: It was held that the diversity estimates obtained from one million T cells were underestimates. Higher diversity and more naive CD4+ cells were features of long-lived donors, compared to aged donors.

Together with a sample-barcoded 5' primer, a J-beta primer mix was included in a second PCR lasting about 7 to 12 cycles. The template-switch adaptor was a 5' adaptor with 12 random nucleotides. It tagged each cDNA molecule. TCRdb analysed the 5' RACE reads with MiXCR anew, one entry per CDR3 protein. Among roughly 900,000 distinct CDR3 sequences listed, about 48% were seen once. The receptor's source is a man aged 25-45 years in good health. The sample taken for sequencing was blood.

The CDR3 region has the DNA TGTGCCAGCAGCTTGGTCCAGGGACAAGAGACCCCGTACTTC. Amino acid sequence: CASSLVQGQETPYF. This chain uses TRBV11-3 with TRBJ2-5; D perhaps matches TRBD1 (6 bases). There are 14 residues in the CDR3. Germline V lookup: CDR1 SGHNT, CDR2 YENEEA.